The sequence of this TCR beta chain was determined in a study of blood T cells in healthy people across ages. Alongside a J-beta primer mix, a sample-barcoded 5' primer served in a second PCR lasting 7 to 11 cycles. A single record per CDR3 protein comes from TCRdb applying MiXCR to the 5' RACE reads. Of about 780,000 distinct CDR3 sequences in the sample, around 62% are singletons; the top ten hold about a quarter. This clonotype has more than one count but fewer than ten. Looked up from germline, CDR1 is DFQATT and CDR2 is SNEGSKA (reference sequence). V shed 4 bases, J shed 0 bases, and the junction held 3 bases outside the gene matches. The CDR3 contains 14 residues.

This clonotype was sampled from a young man in good health. The V gene is TRBV20-1, the J gene TRBJ1-5; TRBD1 matches at 7 bases. The sequenced material came from blood. Written as DNA, the CDR3 is TGCAGTGCTAACAGGGGAGGTAGCAATCAGCCCCAGCATTTT. This translates into CSANRGGSNQPQHF.